This T cell receptor beta chain was observed in a study of CD8 T cells in ankylosing spondylitis. The germline CDR1 and CDR2 sequences are SGDLS and YYNGEE. The V end lost 5 bases, the J end lost 5 bases, and 8 bases lay between the germline ends. This CDR3 spans 13 amino acids. TCRdb used MiXCR to reprocess the 5' RACE reads, holding one entry per CDR3 protein. The sample yields about 130,000 distinct CDR3 sequences, 5.5% to 7.5% seen once. Study-level points and caveats: Seemingly characteristic of ankylosing spondylitis blood was a TCR beta motif consisting of 7 or 8 highly homologous variants.

At least ten counts were recorded for this clonotype. Its antigen is not identified. The chain combines TRBV9 with TRBJ1-6; D is ambiguous. Sequenced: blood, either unsorted or a sorted T cell fraction (not recorded which). This sequence originates from a female donor with ankylosing spondylitis or in good health (not recorded which). CDR3 DNA: TGTGCCAGCAGTGGACGGGATAATTCACCCCTCCACTTT. As protein: CASSGRDNSPLHF.